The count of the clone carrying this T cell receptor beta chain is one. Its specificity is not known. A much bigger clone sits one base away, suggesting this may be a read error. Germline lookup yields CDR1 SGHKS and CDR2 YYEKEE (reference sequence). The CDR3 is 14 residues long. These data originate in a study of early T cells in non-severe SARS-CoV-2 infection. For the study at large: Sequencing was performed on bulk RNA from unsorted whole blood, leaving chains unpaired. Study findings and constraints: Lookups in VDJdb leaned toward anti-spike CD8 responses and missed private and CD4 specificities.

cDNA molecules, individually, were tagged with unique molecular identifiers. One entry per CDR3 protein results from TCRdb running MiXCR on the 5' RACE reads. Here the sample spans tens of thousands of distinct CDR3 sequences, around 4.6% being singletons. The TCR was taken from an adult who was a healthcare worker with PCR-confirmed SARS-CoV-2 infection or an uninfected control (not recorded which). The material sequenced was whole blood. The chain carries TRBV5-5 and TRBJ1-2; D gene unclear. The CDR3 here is CTSSLVAAVDGYTF. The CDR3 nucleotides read TGTACCAGCAGCTTGGTGGCAGCCGTCGATGGCTACACCTTC.